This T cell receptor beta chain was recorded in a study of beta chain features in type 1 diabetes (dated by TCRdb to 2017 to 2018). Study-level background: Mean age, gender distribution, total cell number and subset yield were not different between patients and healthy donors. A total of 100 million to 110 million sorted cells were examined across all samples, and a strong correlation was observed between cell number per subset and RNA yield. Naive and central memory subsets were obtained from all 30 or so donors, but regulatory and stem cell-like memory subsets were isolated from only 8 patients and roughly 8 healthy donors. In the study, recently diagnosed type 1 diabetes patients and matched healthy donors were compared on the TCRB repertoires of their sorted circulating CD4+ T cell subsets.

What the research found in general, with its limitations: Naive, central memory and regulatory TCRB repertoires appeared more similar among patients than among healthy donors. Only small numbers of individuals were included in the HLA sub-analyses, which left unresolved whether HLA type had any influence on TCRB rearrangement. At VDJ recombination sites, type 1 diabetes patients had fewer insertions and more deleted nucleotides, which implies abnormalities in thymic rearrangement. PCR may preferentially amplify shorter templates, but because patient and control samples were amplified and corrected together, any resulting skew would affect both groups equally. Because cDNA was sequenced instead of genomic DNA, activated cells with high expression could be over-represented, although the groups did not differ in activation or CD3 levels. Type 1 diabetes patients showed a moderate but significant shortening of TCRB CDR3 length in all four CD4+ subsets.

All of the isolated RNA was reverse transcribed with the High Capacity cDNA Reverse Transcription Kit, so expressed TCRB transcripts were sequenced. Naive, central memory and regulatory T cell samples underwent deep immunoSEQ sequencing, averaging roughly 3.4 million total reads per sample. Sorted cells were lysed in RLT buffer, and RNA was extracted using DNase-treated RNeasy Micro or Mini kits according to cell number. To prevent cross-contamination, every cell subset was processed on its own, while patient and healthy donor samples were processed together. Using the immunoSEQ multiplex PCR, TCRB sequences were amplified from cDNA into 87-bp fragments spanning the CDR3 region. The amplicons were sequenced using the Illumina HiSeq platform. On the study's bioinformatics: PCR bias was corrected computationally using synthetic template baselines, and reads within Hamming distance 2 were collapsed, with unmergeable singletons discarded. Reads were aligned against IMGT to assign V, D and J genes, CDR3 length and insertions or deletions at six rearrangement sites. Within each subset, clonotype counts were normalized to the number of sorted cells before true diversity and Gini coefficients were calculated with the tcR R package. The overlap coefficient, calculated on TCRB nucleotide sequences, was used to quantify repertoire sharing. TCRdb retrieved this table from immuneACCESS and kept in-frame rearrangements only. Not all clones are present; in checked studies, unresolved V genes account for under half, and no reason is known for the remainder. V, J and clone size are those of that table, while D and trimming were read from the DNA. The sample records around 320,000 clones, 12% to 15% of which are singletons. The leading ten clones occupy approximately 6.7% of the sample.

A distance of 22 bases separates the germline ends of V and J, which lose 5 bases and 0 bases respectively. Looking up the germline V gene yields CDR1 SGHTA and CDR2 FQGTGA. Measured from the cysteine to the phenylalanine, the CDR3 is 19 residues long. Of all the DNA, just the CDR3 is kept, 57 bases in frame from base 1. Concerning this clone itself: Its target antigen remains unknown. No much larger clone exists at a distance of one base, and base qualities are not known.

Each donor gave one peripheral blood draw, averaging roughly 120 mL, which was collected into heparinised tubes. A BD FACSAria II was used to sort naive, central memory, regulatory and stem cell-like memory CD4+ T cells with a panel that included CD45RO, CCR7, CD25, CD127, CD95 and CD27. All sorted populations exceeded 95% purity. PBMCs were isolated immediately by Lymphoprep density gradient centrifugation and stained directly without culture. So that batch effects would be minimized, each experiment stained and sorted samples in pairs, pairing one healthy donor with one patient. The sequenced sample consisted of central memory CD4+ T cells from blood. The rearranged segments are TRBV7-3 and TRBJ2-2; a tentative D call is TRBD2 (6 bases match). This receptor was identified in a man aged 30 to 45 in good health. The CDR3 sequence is CASSPPRAGLSPNTGELFF. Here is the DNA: TGTGCCAGCAGCCCCCCCCGAGCGGGTCTTAGCCCGAACACCGGGGAGCTGTTTTTT. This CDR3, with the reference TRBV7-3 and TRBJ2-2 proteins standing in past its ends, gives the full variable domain GAGVSQTPSNKVTEKGKYVELRCDPISGHTALYWYRQSLGQGPEFLIYFQGTGAADDSGLPNDRFFAVRPEGSVSTLKIQRTERGDSAVYLCASSPPRAGLSPNTGELFFGEGSRLTVL.